The rows below give T cell receptor beta chains drawn from one sample of a study of siplizumab effects on memory and regulatory T cells. The repertoire was sequenced with immunoSEQ multiplex PCR; TCRdb's copy has only in-frame clones and lacks some. The data contain tens of thousands of clones, roughly nine tenths of them singletons. Sequencing used CD8+ T cells sorted from blood. Receptors were obtained from a human donor in good health. CDR3s include the opening cysteine and the closing phenylalanine or tryptophan. Each record gives: CDR3 length, D gene, clone size, V gene, J gene, CDR3 protein, CDR3 DNA. The D gene is left open where the match is weak. For some rows the clone size is stated as once, few or many, or as a class when expanded; others skip it.

14	-	-	TRBV5-1	TRBJ1-1	CASSLLDLNTEAFF	TGCGCCAGCAGCTTGCTGGACCTGAACACTGAAGCTTTCTTT
15	-	-	TRBV4-2	TRBJ1-4	CASSQGKPLNEKLFF	TGTGCCAGCAGCCAAGGGAAGCCACTTAATGAAAAACTGTTTTTT
14	TRBD2	-	TRBV5-4	TRBJ2-1	CASSSGLADNEQFF	TGTGCCAGCAGCTCGGGACTAGCGGACAATGAGCAGTTCTTC
13	-	-	TRBV19	TRBJ2-7	CASSPPVKDEQYF	TGTGCCAGTAGCCCCCCGGTGAAGGACGAGCAGTACTTC
20	TRBD1	once	TRBV5-4	TRBJ1-5	CASSLVTRDSVSYSNQPQHF	TGTGCCAGCAGCTTGGTGACCCGGGACAGTGTGAGCTATAGCAATCAGCCCCAGCATTTT
18	TRBD1	-	TRBV4-1	TRBJ1-2	CASSQEGGWTGSQYGYTF	TGCGCCAGCAGCCAAGAGGGGGGGTGGACAGGAAGTCAATATGGCTACACCTTC
15	-	-	TRBV2	TRBJ1-3	CASTLDSSSGNTIYF	TGTGCCAGCACTTTGGACTCTAGCTCTGGAAACACCATATATTTT
14	-	-	TRBV9	TRBJ2-1	CASSVAGGGGEQFF	TGTGCCAGCAGCGTAGCCGGGGGAGGGGGTGAGCAGTTCTTC
16	TRBD1	-	TRBV7-9	TRBJ1-5	CASSLTTGTVNQPQHF	TGTGCCAGCAGCTTAACAACGGGGACAGTAAATCAGCCCCAGCATTTT
14	-	once	TRBV5-1	TRBJ1-2	CASSLVTAGNGYTF	TGCGCCAGCAGCTTGGTCACGGCAGGGAATGGCTACACCTTC
14	TRBD1	once	TRBV28	TRBJ1-3	CASSSDRAGNTIYF	TGTGCCAGCAGTTCTGACAGGGCTGGAAACACCATATATTTT
15	-	-	TRBV11-2	TRBJ2-5	CASSFIQGGKETQYF	TGTGCCAGCAGCTTTATCCAGGGGGGCAAAGAGACCCAGTACTTC
17	-	-	TRBV5-8	TRBJ1-5	CASSPDWGAANNQPQHF	TGTGCCAGCAGCCCCGACTGGGGGGCGGCCAATAATCAGCCCCAGCATTTT
16	TRBD1	few	TRBV27	TRBJ2-1	CASSLQEGTGYNEQFF	TGTGCCAGCAGTTTACAGGAAGGGACAGGGTACAATGAGCAGTTCTTC
16	-	-	TRBV9	TRBJ1-2	CASSVNSPSPNYGYTF	TGTGCCAGCAGCGTAAACAGCCCTTCACCAAACTATGGCTACACCTTC
15	TRBD2	few	TRBV11-2	TRBJ2-5	CASSLAGTSGRSFNF	TGTGCCAGCAGCTTAGCGGGGACTAGCGGGAGAAGTTTTAACTTC
12	-	once	TRBV6-5	TRBJ1-5	CASKEGMEPQHF	TGTGCCAGCAAAGAGGGCATGGAGCCCCAGCATTTT
13	-	-	TRBV6-5	TRBJ2-1	CASSYSWGYEQFF	TGTGCCAGCAGTTACTCGTGGGGGTATGAGCAGTTCTTC
13	TRBD2	-	TRBV11-2	TRBJ2-1	CASSSLAGVEQFF	TGTGCCAGCAGCTCGCTAGCGGGAGTCGAGCAGTTCTTC
15	-	-	TRBV15	TRBJ2-7	CATSREPRANNEQYF	TGTGCCACCAGCAGAGAACCCAGGGCTAACAACGAGCAGTACTTC
14	TRBD2	-	TRBV27	TRBJ2-7	CASRWLAGTYEQYF	TGTGCCAGCAGGTGGCTAGCGGGAACCTACGAGCAGTACTTC
13	TRBD1	-	TRBV19	TRBJ1-2	CASTDRGQFGYTF	TGTGCCAGTACGGACAGGGGGCAGTTTGGCTACACCTTC
15	-	once	TRBV6-6	TRBJ2-7	CASSYPDVLTYEQYF	TGTGCCAGCAGTTACCCGGACGTCTTAACCTACGAGCAGTACTTC
15	-	-	TRBV7-7	TRBJ2-7	CASSLEGGGFYEQYF	TGTGCTAGCAGCTTAGAGGGTGGAGGGTTCTACGAGCAGTACTTC
19	-	-	TRBV7-8	TRBJ2-3	CASSLFGSRLEVSTDTQYF	TGTGCCAGCAGCTTATTTGGGTCTCGACTCGAGGTTAGCACAGATACGCAGTATTTT
17	TRBD1	once	TRBV19	TRBJ1-2	CASSILVMGTENHGYTF	TGTGCCAGTAGTATTCTCGTGATGGGGACAGAAAATCATGGCTACACCTTC
18	-	-	TRBV4-1	TRBJ2-6	CASSPSEHTGPGANVLTF	TGCGCCAGCAGCCCCTCTGAACATACAGGGCCTGGGGCCAACGTCCTGACTTTC
11	-	-	TRBV5-1	TRBJ2-1	CASRGGPEQFF	TGCGCCAGCAGAGGTGGGCCTGAGCAGTTCTTC
15	-	-	TRBV2	TRBJ2-3	CASMKGSGAWDTQYF	TGTGCCAGCATGAAGGGATCGGGGGCCTGGGATACGCAGTATTTT
15	-	-	TRBV15	TRBJ1-5	CATSRDRGVGQPQHF	TGTGCCACCAGCAGAGATCGGGGAGTCGGACAGCCCCAGCATTTT
14	-	-	TRBV30	TRBJ2-2	CAWRGASNTGELFF	TGTGCCTGGCGGGGGGCCTCGAACACCGGGGAGCTGTTTTTT
16	-	-	TRBV2	TRBJ1-1	CASMGQNPRKDTEAFF	TGTGCCAGCATGGGGCAGAATCCCCGTAAAGACACTGAAGCTTTCTTT
14	-	-	TRBV7-9	TRBJ1-1	CASSFRGVTTEAFF	TGTGCCAGCAGCTTTAGAGGGGTCACCACTGAAGCTTTCTTT
16	TRBD2	-	TRBV9	TRBJ2-3	CASSVDLAGDADTQYF	TGTGCCAGCAGCGTAGACCTAGCGGGAGATGCAGATACGCAGTATTTT
12	-	-	TRBV19	TRBJ2-7	CASSMDSYEQYF	TGTGCCAGTAGTATGGACTCCTACGAGCAGTACTTC
22	TRBD1	-	TRBV29-1	TRBJ2-2	CSVEDIPAPGQAGTSNTGELFF	TGCAGCGTTGAAGATATCCCCGCCCCGGGACAGGCGGGAACGTCGAACACCGGGGAGCTGTTTTTT
16	TRBD2	-	TRBV4-1	TRBJ2-1	CASSQGETSGFNEQFF	TGCGCCAGCAGCCAAGGCGAAACTAGCGGATTCAATGAGCAGTTCTTC
12	TRBD1	-	TRBV13	TRBJ2-7	CASSQQGDEQYF	TGTGCCAGCAGCCAACAGGGGGACGAGCAGTACTTC
13	-	-	TRBV27	TRBJ2-5	CASSLLDQETQYF	TGTGCCAGCAGTTTATTGGACCAAGAGACCCAGTACTTC
16	-	once	TRBV19	TRBJ2-7	CASSIGARGSAYEQYF	TGTGCCAGTAGTATCGGTGCCAGGGGTTCGGCCTACGAGCAGTACTTC
18	-	-	TRBV9	TRBJ1-4	CASSPGYILDATNEKLFF	TGTGCCAGCAGTCCCGGGTACATTTTAGATGCAACTAATGAAAAACTGTTTTTT
17	TRBD2	-	TRBV11-2	TRBJ2-7	CASSLTSGRALIYEQYF	TGTGCCAGCAGCTTAACTAGCGGGAGGGCCTTGATCTACGAGCAGTACTTC
17	TRBD2	-	TRBV14	TRBJ2-2	CASSTRGTSGNTGELFF	TGTGCCAGCAGCACTCGCGGGACTAGCGGGAACACCGGGGAGCTGTTTTTT
14	TRBD2	-	TRBV10-3	TRBJ2-3	CAIKEGLLGDTQYF	TGTGCCATCAAAGAGGGACTACTCGGAGATACGCAGTATTTT
14	TRBD1	-	TRBV6-5	TRBJ2-3	CASSSAGGPDTQYF	TGTGCCAGCAGTTCTGCAGGGGGCCCAGATACGCAGTATTTT
13	TRBD1	-	TRBV4-2	TRBJ2-7	CASSQTDREEQYF	TGTGCCAGCAGCCAAACAGACAGGGAGGAGCAGTACTTC
10	-	-	TRBV6-1	TRBJ2-7	CASRSYEQYF	TGTGCCAGCAGGAGCTACGAGCAGTACTTC
13	-	-	TRBV6-5	TRBJ1-5	CASRPHIDQPQHF	TGTGCCAGCAGACCTCATATAGATCAGCCCCAGCATTTT
14	-	medium-sized	TRBV10-1	TRBJ1-6	CASSEGGINSPLHF	TGCGCCAGCAGTGAAGGCGGGATAAATTCACCCCTCCACTTT
12	-	-	TRBV11-2	TRBJ2-7	CASSSTFYEQYF	TGTGCCAGCAGCTCTACATTCTACGAGCAGTACTTC
16	-	-	TRBV19	TRBJ1-4	CASSIDLHEENEKLFF	TGTGCCAGTAGTATAGATCTTCATGAGGAGAATGAAAAACTGTTTTTT
13	-	-	TRBV7-9	TRBJ2-5	CASSFLPSETQYF	TGTGCCAGCAGCTTCCTTCCCAGTGAGACCCAGTACTTC
15	-	-	TRBV11-2	TRBJ2-3	CASQQLQSGPDTQYF	TGTGCCAGCCAGCAGCTTCAATCCGGGCCAGATACGCAGTATTTT